This is a list of T cell receptor beta chains from one sample in a study of OX40 agonist ivuxolimab in advanced cancers. TCRdb's copy holds only in-frame clones and misses some; the assay was immunoSEQ multiplex PCR. The sample lists approximately 68,000 clones, roughly 85% occurring once. Specimen: CD4+ or CD8+ T cells sorted from blood, collected in a trial of the OX40 agonist ivuxolimab. The source of these receptors is an adult with an advanced solid tumor such as melanoma, head and neck, liver or kidney cancer. Both conserved end residues are part of each CDR3. D genes are given only for firm matches. Size values are once, few and many counts, or a class for expanded clones, and some rows have none.

D gene: TRBD2; V gene: TRBV10-3; J gene: TRBJ2-3; clone size: -; CDR3 protein: CAISGASGGARDTQYF; CDR3 DNA: TGTGCCATCAGTGGGGCTAGCGGGGGGGCTCGGGATACGCAGTATTTT
D gene: -; V gene: TRBV5-1; J gene: TRBJ1-4; clone size: -; CDR3 protein: CASSLDGRLSEKLFF; CDR3 DNA: TGCGCCAGCAGCTTGGATGGAAGATTATCCGAAAAACTGTTTTTT
D gene: -; V gene: TRBV25-1; J gene: TRBJ2-1; clone size: -; CDR3 protein: CASSEQWGSSYNEQFF; CDR3 DNA: TGTGCCAGCAGTGAACAGTGGGGGAGCTCCTACAATGAGCAGTTCTTC
D gene: -; V gene: TRBV29-1; J gene: TRBJ1-4; clone size: -; CDR3 protein: CSVQTGANEKLFF; CDR3 DNA: TGCAGCGTTCAGACAGGAGCTAATGAAAAACTGTTTTTT
D gene: TRBD2; V gene: TRBV5-1; J gene: TRBJ2-1; clone size: few; CDR3 protein: CASSLVAGAEGNEQFF; CDR3 DNA: TGCGCCAGCAGCTTGGTAGCGGGAGCGGAAGGAAATGAGCAGTTCTTC
D gene: -; V gene: TRBV6-1; J gene: TRBJ2-5; clone size: -; CDR3 protein: CASTFYRDGETQYF; CDR3 DNA: TGTGCCAGCACTTTTTACAGGGACGGCGAGACCCAGTACTTC
D gene: -; V gene: TRBV4-3; J gene: TRBJ2-1; clone size: -; CDR3 protein: CASSQDRQGSYNEQFF; CDR3 DNA: TGCGCCAGCAGCCAAGATCGGCAGGGCTCCTACAATGAGCAGTTCTTC
D gene: TRBD1; V gene: TRBV4-1; J gene: TRBJ2-3; clone size: -; CDR3 protein: CASSQGDRATDTQYF; CDR3 DNA: TGCGCCAGCAGCCAGGGGGACAGGGCTACAGATACGCAGTATTTT
D gene: TRBD1; V gene: TRBV27; J gene: TRBJ2-4; clone size: -; CDR3 protein: CASRNTNRGLAKNIQYF; CDR3 DNA: TGTGCCAGCAGAAACACGAACAGGGGCCTAGCCAAAAACATTCAGTACTTC
D gene: -; V gene: TRBV18; J gene: TRBJ1-1; clone size: -; CDR3 protein: CASSPGNTEAFF; CDR3 DNA: TGTGCCAGCTCACCAGGGAACACTGAAGCTTTCTTT
D gene: TRBD1; V gene: TRBV5-6; J gene: TRBJ1-1; clone size: -; CDR3 protein: CASSLFWDSVSEAFF; CDR3 DNA: TGTGCCAGCAGCCTTTTCTGGGACAGTGTATCTGAAGCTTTCTTT
D gene: TRBD1; V gene: TRBV11-2; J gene: TRBJ2-4; clone size: -; CDR3 protein: CASSLSLGQENIQYF; CDR3 DNA: TGTGCCAGCAGCTTATCGCTGGGACAGGAAAACATTCAGTACTTC
D gene: TRBD2; V gene: TRBV5-6; J gene: TRBJ2-7; clone size: -; CDR3 protein: CASSLPSGTYEQYF; CDR3 DNA: TGTGCCAGCAGCTTGCCTAGCGGGACCTACGAGCAGTACTTC
D gene: TRBD1; V gene: TRBV7-7; J gene: TRBJ2-5; clone size: -; CDR3 protein: CASSLGQGAETQYF; CDR3 DNA: TGTGCCAGCAGCTTAGGACAGGGTGCAGAGACCCAGTACTTC
D gene: -; V gene: TRBV7-5; J gene: TRBJ2-7; clone size: -; CDR3 protein: CVRSPRSLEVPHEQYF; CDR3 DNA: TGTGTCAGAAGCCCCAGATCTTTAGAGGTTCCCCACGAGCAGTACTTC
D gene: -; V gene: TRBV20-1; J gene: TRBJ1-2; clone size: -; CDR3 protein: CSAGGDGYTF; CDR3 DNA: TGCAGTGCTGGCGGAGATGGCTACACCTTC
D gene: -; V gene: TRBV20-1; J gene: TRBJ1-2; clone size: -; CDR3 protein: CSVQEYDGYTF; CDR3 DNA: TGCAGTGTGCAAGAGTACGATGGCTACACCTTC
D gene: -; V gene: TRBV5-1; J gene: TRBJ2-7; clone size: few; CDR3 protein: CASSSSLGAGEQYF; CDR3 DNA: TGCGCCAGCAGCTCATCACTTGGGGCAGGGGAGCAGTACTTC
D gene: TRBD1; V gene: TRBV28; J gene: TRBJ1-4; clone size: -; CDR3 protein: CASTPQGAANEKLFF; CDR3 DNA: TGTGCCAGCACGCCACAGGGGGCGGCTAATGAAAAACTGTTTTTT
D gene: -; V gene: TRBV18; J gene: TRBJ2-5; clone size: -; CDR3 protein: CASSPRTGSAETQYF; CDR3 DNA: TGTGCCAGCTCACCTCGAACAGGGTCGGCGGAGACCCAGTACTTC
D gene: -; V gene: TRBV5-6; J gene: TRBJ1-3; clone size: -; CDR3 protein: CASSLAGNSGNTIYF; CDR3 DNA: TGTGCCAGCAGCTTGGCAGGGAACTCTGGAAACACCATATATTTT
D gene: TRBD2; V gene: TRBV4-1; J gene: TRBJ2-1; clone size: few; CDR3 protein: CASKGGRAQDEQFF; CDR3 DNA: TGCGCCTCCAAGGGCGGGAGGGCTCAGGATGAGCAGTTCTTC
D gene: TRBD1; V gene: TRBV19; J gene: TRBJ1-5; clone size: -; CDR3 protein: CASSIPQDRVDQPQHF; CDR3 DNA: TGTGCCAGTAGTATACCCCAGGACAGGGTTGATCAGCCCCAGCATTTT
D gene: TRBD2; V gene: TRBV2; J gene: TRBJ2-2; clone size: -; CDR3 protein: CASSGSAGGNTGELFF; CDR3 DNA: TGTGCCAGCAGTGGTTCGGCGGGGGGCAACACCGGGGAGCTGTTTTTT
D gene: TRBD1; V gene: TRBV5-5; J gene: TRBJ1-5; clone size: -; CDR3 protein: CASSSDRVGPQHF; CDR3 DNA: TGTGCCAGCAGCTCGGACAGGGTAGGGCCCCAGCATTTT
D gene: -; V gene: TRBV6-5; J gene: TRBJ2-7; clone size: -; CDR3 protein: CASRPPGQLSYEQYF; CDR3 DNA: TGTGCCAGCAGACCTCCGGGACAATTATCCTACGAGCAGTACTTC
D gene: -; V gene: TRBV27; J gene: TRBJ1-2; clone size: -; CDR3 protein: CASSLDYGTKYGYTF; CDR3 DNA: TGTGCCAGCAGTCTGGACTATGGCACAAAATATGGCTACACCTTC
D gene: TRBD1; V gene: TRBV7-2; J gene: TRBJ1-4; clone size: -; CDR3 protein: CASSPWTGSEKLFF; CDR3 DNA: TGTGCCAGCAGCCCATGGACAGGGAGTGAAAAACTGTTTTTT
D gene: -; V gene: TRBV29-1; J gene: TRBJ1-2; clone size: -; CDR3 protein: CSVEDLIYGYTF; CDR3 DNA: TGCAGCGTTGAAGATCTCATCTATGGCTACACCTTC
D gene: -; V gene: TRBV28; J gene: TRBJ1-5; clone size: -; CDR3 protein: CASSLGNQPQHF; CDR3 DNA: TGTGCCAGCAGTTTAGGCAATCAGCCCCAGCATTTT
D gene: TRBD2; V gene: TRBV19; J gene: TRBJ2-3; clone size: -; CDR3 protein: CASSPGLAGGYLDTQYF; CDR3 DNA: TGTGCCAGTAGCCCAGGACTAGCGGGGGGCTATCTGGATACGCAGTATTTT
D gene: TRBD2; V gene: TRBV29-1; J gene: TRBJ2-1; clone size: -; CDR3 protein: CSVDQVVGAGDNEQFF; CDR3 DNA: TGCAGCGTTGATCAAGTGGTCGGAGCGGGAGACAATGAGCAGTTCTTC
D gene: TRBD2; V gene: TRBV28; J gene: TRBJ2-1; clone size: -; CDR3 protein: CASSSLTSGRNEQFF; CDR3 DNA: TGTGCCAGCAGTTCTCTGACTAGCGGGAGGAATGAGCAGTTCTTC
D gene: TRBD1; V gene: TRBV5-8; J gene: TRBJ1-2; clone size: -; CDR3 protein: CASSTTGGRGGYTF; CDR3 DNA: TGTGCCAGCAGCACTACAGGGGGCCGCGGTGGCTACACCTTC
D gene: TRBD1; V gene: TRBV11-2; J gene: TRBJ1-3; clone size: -; CDR3 protein: CASSFRRTGEGNTIYF; CDR3 DNA: TGTGCCAGCAGCTTCCGCCGGACAGGGGAGGGAAACACCATATATTTT
D gene: TRBD2; V gene: TRBV9; J gene: TRBJ2-3; clone size: -; CDR3 protein: CASSDRTSGTTDTQYF; CDR3 DNA: TGTGCCAGCAGCGATCGGACTAGCGGGACAACAGATACGCAGTATTTT
D gene: -; V gene: TRBV7-3; J gene: TRBJ2-3; clone size: once; CDR3 protein: CASSLRSPPDTQYF; CDR3 DNA: TGTGCCAGCAGCTTAAGATCTCCCCCAGATACGCAGTATTTT
D gene: TRBD2; V gene: TRBV7-2; J gene: TRBJ2-1; clone size: -; CDR3 protein: CASSEREGTEQFF; CDR3 DNA: TGTGCCAGCAGCGAGCGGGAGGGAACTGAGCAGTTCTTC
D gene: -; V gene: TRBV6-5; J gene: TRBJ2-1; clone size: -; CDR3 protein: CASRYTQGGEQFF; CDR3 DNA: TGTGCCAGCAGGTATACCCAGGGGGGTGAGCAGTTCTTC
D gene: -; V gene: TRBV28; J gene: TRBJ1-3; clone size: -; CDR3 protein: CASSSQGAGGNTIYF; CDR3 DNA: TGTGCCAGCAGTTCCCAGGGTGCGGGTGGAAACACCATATATTTT
D gene: -; V gene: TRBV28; J gene: TRBJ2-2; clone size: -; CDR3 protein: CASSLGSSNTGELFF; CDR3 DNA: TGTGCCAGCAGTTTAGGCAGCTCTAACACCGGGGAGCTGTTTTTT
D gene: -; V gene: TRBV21-1; J gene: TRBJ1-3; clone size: few; CDR3 protein: CASQGQENGNTIYF; CDR3 DNA: TGTGCCAGCCAAGGACAGGAGAATGGAAACACCATATATTTT
D gene: TRBD2; V gene: TRBV19; J gene: TRBJ2-5; clone size: -; CDR3 protein: CASSSRGGQETQYF; CDR3 DNA: TGTGCCAGTAGTTCCCGGGGGGGTCAAGAGACCCAGTACTTC
D gene: TRBD2; V gene: TRBV28; J gene: TRBJ2-1; clone size: -; CDR3 protein: CASSLWGTSGNEQFF; CDR3 DNA: TGTGCCAGCAGTTTATGGGGGACTAGCGGCAATGAGCAGTTCTTC
D gene: -; V gene: TRBV9; J gene: TRBJ2-1; clone size: -; CDR3 protein: CASSVDVAARQFF; CDR3 DNA: TGTGCCAGCAGCGTAGATGTAGCGGCCCGCCAGTTCTTC
D gene: -; V gene: TRBV6-1; J gene: TRBJ1-1; clone size: once; CDR3 protein: CASSEEGTLGNTEAFF; CDR3 DNA: TGTGCCAGCAGTGAAGAGGGGACTTTGGGGAACACTGAAGCTTTCTTT
D gene: -; V gene: TRBV7-9; J gene: TRBJ2-3; clone size: -; CDR3 protein: CASSLAAGNTDTQYF; CDR3 DNA: TGTGCCAGCAGCTTAGCGGCAGGGAACACAGATACGCAGTATTTT
D gene: TRBD1; V gene: TRBV5-1; J gene: TRBJ2-1; clone size: -; CDR3 protein: CASSWTGPGNEQFF; CDR3 DNA: TGCGCCAGCAGCTGGACAGGGCCGGGGAATGAGCAGTTCTTC
D gene: TRBD1; V gene: TRBV29-1; J gene: TRBJ2-5; clone size: few; CDR3 protein: CSVGDRVSQETQYF; CDR3 DNA: TGCAGCGTGGGAGACAGGGTGTCCCAAGAGACCCAGTACTTC
D gene: -; V gene: TRBV13; J gene: TRBJ1-2; clone size: -; CDR3 protein: CASSRLYYGYTF; CDR3 DNA: TGTGCCAGCAGCCGCCTATACTATGGCTACACCTTC
D gene: -; V gene: TRBV19; J gene: TRBJ1-5; clone size: -; CDR3 protein: CASSIEGGTQPQHF; CDR3 DNA: TGTGCCAGTAGTATAGAAGGGGGGACTCAGCCCCAGCATTTT
D gene: -; V gene: TRBV27; J gene: TRBJ1-3; clone size: -; CDR3 protein: CASSLSRSGNTIYF; CDR3 DNA: TGTGCCAGCAGTTTAAGCCGTAGTGGAAACACCATATATTTT
D gene: -; V gene: TRBV6-5; J gene: TRBJ1-1; clone size: -; CDR3 protein: CASSYSVGGTEAFF; CDR3 DNA: TGTGCCAGCAGTTACTCGGTAGGGGGCACTGAAGCTTTCTTT